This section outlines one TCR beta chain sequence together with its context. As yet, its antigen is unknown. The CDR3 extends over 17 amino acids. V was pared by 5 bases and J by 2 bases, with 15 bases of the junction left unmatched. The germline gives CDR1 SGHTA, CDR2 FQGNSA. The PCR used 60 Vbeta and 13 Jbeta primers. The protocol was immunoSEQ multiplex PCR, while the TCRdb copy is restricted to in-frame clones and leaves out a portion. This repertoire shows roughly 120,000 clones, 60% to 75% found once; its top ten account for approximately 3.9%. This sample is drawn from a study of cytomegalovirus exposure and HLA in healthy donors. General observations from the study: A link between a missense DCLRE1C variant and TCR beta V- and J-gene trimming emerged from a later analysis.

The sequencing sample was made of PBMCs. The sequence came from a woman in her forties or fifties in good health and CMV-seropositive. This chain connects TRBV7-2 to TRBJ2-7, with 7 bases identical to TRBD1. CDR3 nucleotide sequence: TGTGCCAGCAGCAGACCCCGATGGACAGGAGAACCCTACGAGCAGTACTTC. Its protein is CASSRPRWTGEPYEQYF.